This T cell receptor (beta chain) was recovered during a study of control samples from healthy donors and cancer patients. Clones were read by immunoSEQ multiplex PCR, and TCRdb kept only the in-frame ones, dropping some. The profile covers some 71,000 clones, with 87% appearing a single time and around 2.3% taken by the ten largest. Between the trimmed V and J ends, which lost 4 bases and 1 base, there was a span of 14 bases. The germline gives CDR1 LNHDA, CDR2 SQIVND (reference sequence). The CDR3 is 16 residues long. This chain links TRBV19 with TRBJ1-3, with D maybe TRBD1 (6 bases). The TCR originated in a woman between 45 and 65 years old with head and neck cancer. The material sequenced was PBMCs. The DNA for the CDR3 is TGTGCCAGTAGTACTCCAAAAAGGGGGTCTGGAAACACCATATATTTT. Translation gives CASSTPKRGSGNTIYF.